This TCR beta chain was profiled in a study of blood T cell repertoires in COVID-19. About the study: The origin of the acute and convalescent COVID-19 samples was the United States, Italy and Spain. T cells, B-cell-depleted T cells, or PBMCs provided the cDNA or gDNA that served as material.

V was clipped by 3 bases and J by 3 bases, with 9 bases between them. CDR1 and CDR2 (germline): GTSNPN, SVGIG (reference sequence). The CDR3 loop spans 13 amino acids. Authors' analysis steps: Using reference gene primer amplification, nucleated cell counts were estimated. The data were produced by immunoSEQ multiplex PCR, yet TCRdb's version contains in-frame clones alone and is incomplete. The DNA was the basis for D and trimming; V, J and clone size are from that table. The data hold about 100,000 clones, with 80% to 95% observed a single time. V is TRBV30 and J is TRBJ1-5; possibly TRBD1 for D (5 bases). The material sequenced was peripheral blood. The source is a man aged 65-85 years with acute or convalescent COVID-19. The CDR3: CAWSRDFNQPQHF. Here the CDR3 DNA reads TGTGCCTGGAGCCGGGACTTCAATCAGCCCCAGCATTTT.